The TCR beta chain described here comes from a study of T cell changes during pregnancy in multiple sclerosis. Sequencing was performed with immunoSEQ multiplex PCR; in TCRdb, only in-frame clones are kept and a portion is missing. The sample has about 69,000 clones; 80% to 95% are singletons. This clonotype originated in a female donor in good health, enrolled as a control in a pregnancy study. Source: peripheral blood, taken in the third trimester of pregnancy.

This CDR3 is CASSFGGSSYEQYF. The CDR3 DNA reads TGTGCCAGCAGCTTCGGCGGTAGCTCCTACGAGCAGTACTTC. This chain links TRBV7-2 with TRBJ2-7; D remains unclear. The germline gives CDR1 SGHTA, CDR2 FQGNSA. V lost 3 bases and J lost 0, with 9 bases in between. The CDR3 length is 14 residues.